One and the same sample provided the 5 T cell receptor beta chains below, sequenced in a study of shared clonotypes between healthy human individuals. The table came from immunoSEQ multiplex PCR; TCRdb's copy has only in-frame clones and leaves some out. The sample has over a million clones, 95% to 97% seen once. Sequenced input: naive CD4+ T cells sorted from blood. Specified subset: CD45RA+ positively selected. These TCRs come from a man aged 25 to 40 in good health.

A remark on this clone: The sample holds other DNA sequences that translate to the same CDR3. Written as DNA, the CDR3 is TGTGCCAGCAGTCCGACAGCAACTAATGAAAAACTGTTTTTT. Its protein is CASSPTATNEKLFF. This chain uses TRBV6-5 with TRBJ1-4, with D maybe TRBD1 (5 bases). The CDR3 runs to 14 residues. The V gene lost 5 bases and the J gene lost 0 bases, with 7 bases spanning the gap. Germline V gene data show CDR1 as MNHEY and CDR2 as SVGAGI.

The rearrangement uses TRBV27 and TRBJ1-2, with D possibly TRBD1 on 5 matching bases. The CDR3 is made up of 13 amino acids. Germline V gives CDR1 MNHEY, CDR2 SMNVEV (reference sequence). The V end was cut by 5 bases, the J end by 8 bases, with 15 bases between. The CDR3 protein is CASSNRGNGGYTF. CDR3 nucleotide sequence: TGTGCCAGCAGTAACCGGGGGAACGGGGGCTACACCTTC.

The gene calls are TRBV4-1 and TRBJ1-5; D perhaps matches TRBD1 (5 bases). Trimming removed 1 base at V and 6 bases at J, with 19 bases between. CDR3 length: 17 residues. Germline V CDR1 and CDR2: MGHRA, YSYEKL. CDR3 DNA: TGCGCCAGCAGCCAAGTGGGCCGGGGGGAAATGGGTCAGCCCCAGCATTTT. Translating it yields CASSQVGRGEMGQPQHF.

V gene TRBV11-3 combines with J gene TRBJ2-5, with 12 bases identical to TRBD2. CDR3 length: 17 residues. V shed 3 bases and J 5 bases; nucleotides not matched to a gene: 10. Germline V CDR1 and CDR2: SGHNT, YENEEA. The DNA of the CDR3 is TGTGCCAGCAGCTTGGGACTAGCGGGTACCAGCCAGGAGACCCAGTACTTC. Its translation is CASSLGLAGTSQETQYF.

This clone has only one observation. The chain combines TRBV11-2 with TRBJ1-4; 8 bases fit TRBD1. Germline loops: CDR1 SGHAT, CDR2 FQNNGV. J lost 2 bases, V lost 5 bases, and 16 bases had no gene match. This CDR3 is built from 19 residues. CDR3 amino acids: CASSPTGYRGQATNEKLFF. The CDR3 region has the DNA TGTGCCAGCAGCCCCACTGGGTATCGGGGACAGGCGACTAATGAAAAACTGTTTTTT.